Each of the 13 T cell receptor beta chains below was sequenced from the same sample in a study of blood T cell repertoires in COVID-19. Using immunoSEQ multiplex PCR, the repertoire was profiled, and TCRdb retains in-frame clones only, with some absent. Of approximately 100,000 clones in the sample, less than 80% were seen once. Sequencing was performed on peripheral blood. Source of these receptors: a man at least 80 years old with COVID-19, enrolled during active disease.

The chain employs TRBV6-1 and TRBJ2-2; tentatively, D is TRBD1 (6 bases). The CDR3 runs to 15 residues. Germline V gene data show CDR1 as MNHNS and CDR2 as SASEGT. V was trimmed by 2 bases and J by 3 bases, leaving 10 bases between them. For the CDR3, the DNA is TGTGCCAGCAGTGAACTGGGGGCGGACACCGGGGAGCTGTTTTTT. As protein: CASSELGADTGELFF.

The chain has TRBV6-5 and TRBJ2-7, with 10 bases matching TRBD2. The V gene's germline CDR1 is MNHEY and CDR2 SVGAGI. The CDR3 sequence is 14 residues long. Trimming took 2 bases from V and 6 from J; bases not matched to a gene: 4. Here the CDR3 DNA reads TGTGCCAGCAGTTACAAACTAGCGGGGATCGAGCAGTACTTC. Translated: CASSYKLAGIEQYF.

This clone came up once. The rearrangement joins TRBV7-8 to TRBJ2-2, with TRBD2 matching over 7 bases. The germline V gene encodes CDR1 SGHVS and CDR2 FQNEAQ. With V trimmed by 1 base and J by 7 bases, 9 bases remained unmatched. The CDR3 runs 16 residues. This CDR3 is CASSLEPQREGGELFF. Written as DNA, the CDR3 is TGTGCCAGCAGCTTAGAACCCCAGCGGGAAGGCGGGGAGCTGTTTTTT.

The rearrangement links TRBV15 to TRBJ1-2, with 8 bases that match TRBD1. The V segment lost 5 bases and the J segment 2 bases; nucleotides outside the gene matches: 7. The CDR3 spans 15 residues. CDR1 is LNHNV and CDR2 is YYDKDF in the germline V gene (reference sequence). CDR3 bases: TGTGCCACCAGCCCGCGACAGGGGAGGAACTATGGCTACACCTTC. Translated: CATSPRQGRNYGYTF.

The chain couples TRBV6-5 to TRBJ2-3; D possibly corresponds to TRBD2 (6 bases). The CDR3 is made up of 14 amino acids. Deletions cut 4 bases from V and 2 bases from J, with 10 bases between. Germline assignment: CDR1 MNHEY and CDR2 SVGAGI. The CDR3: CASSFRDSTDTQYF. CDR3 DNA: TGTGCCAGCAGTTTCCGGGACTCCACAGATACGCAGTATTTT.

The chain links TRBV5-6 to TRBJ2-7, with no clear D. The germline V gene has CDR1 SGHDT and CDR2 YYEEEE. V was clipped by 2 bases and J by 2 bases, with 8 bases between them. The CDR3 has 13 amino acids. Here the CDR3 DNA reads TGTGCCAGCAGCTTTGGCCCCACCTACGAGCAGTACTTC. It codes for CASSFGPTYEQYF.

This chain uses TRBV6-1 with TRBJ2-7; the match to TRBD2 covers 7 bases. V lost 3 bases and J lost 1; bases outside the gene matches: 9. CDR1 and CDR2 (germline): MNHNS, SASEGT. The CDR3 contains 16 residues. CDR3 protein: CASSDAFGRESYEQYF. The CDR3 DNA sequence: TGTGCCAGCAGTGACGCCTTTGGGCGGGAGTCCTACGAGCAGTACTTC.

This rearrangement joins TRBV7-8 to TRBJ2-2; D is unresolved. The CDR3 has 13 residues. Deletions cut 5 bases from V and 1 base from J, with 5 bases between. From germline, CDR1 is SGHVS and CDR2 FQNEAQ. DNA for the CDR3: TGTGCCAGCAGCCCAGGGAACACCGGGGAGCTGTTTTTT. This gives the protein CASSPGNTGELFF.

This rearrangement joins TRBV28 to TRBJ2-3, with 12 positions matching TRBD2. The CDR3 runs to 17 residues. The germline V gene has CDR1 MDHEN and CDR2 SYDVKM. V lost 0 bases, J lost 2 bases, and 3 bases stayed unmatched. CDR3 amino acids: CASSLCGLAGHTDTQYF. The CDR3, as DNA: TGTGCCAGCAGTTTATGTGGACTAGCGGGACACACAGATACGCAGTATTTT.

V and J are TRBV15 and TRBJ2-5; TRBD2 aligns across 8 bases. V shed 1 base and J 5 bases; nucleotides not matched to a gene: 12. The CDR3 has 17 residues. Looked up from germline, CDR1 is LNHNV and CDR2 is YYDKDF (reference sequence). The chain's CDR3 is CATSRGQRASGLETQYF. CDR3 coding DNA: TGTGCCACCAGCAGAGGACAGAGGGCTAGCGGGTTGGAGACCCAGTACTTC. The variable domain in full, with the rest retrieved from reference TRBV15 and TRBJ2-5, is DAMVIQNPRYQVTQFGKPVTLSCSQTLNHNVMYWYQQKSSQAPKLLFHYYDKDFNNEADTPDNFQSRRPNTSFCFLDIRSPGLGDTAMYLCATSRGQRASGLETQYFGPGTRLLVL.

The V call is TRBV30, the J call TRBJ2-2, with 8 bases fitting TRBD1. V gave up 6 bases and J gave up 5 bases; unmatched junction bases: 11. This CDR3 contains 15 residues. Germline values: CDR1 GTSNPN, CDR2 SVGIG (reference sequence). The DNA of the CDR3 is TGTGCCTGCTCTATCCGGACAGGGTATACCGGGGAGCTGTTTTTT. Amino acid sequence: CACSIRTGYTGELFF.

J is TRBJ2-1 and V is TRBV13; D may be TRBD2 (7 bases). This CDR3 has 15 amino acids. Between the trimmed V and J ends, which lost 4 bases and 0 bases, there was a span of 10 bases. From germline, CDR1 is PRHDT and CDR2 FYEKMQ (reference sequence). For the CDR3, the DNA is TGTGCCAGCAGCTGGGAGGGGGACTCCTACAATGAGCAGTTCTTC. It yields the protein CASSWEGDSYNEQFF.

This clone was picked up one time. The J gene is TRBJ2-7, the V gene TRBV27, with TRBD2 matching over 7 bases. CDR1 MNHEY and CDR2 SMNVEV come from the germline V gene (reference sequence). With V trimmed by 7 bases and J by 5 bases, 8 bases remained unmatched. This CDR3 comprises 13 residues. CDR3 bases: TGTGCCAGCATCGGTACGGGGAGGGACGAGCAGTACTTC. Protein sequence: CASIGTGRDEQYF.